The rows below give T cell receptor beta chains drawn from one sample of a study of blood T cell repertoires in COVID-19. Clones were read by immunoSEQ multiplex PCR, and TCRdb kept only the in-frame ones, dropping some. The repertoire holds about 60,000 clones, with 75% to 85% as singletons. The sequenced sample was peripheral blood. The source of these receptors is a human donor in a cohort sampled during active COVID-19. CDR3s include the opening cysteine and the closing phenylalanine or tryptophan. D genes are given only for firm matches. Not all rows give a size; the values are once, few, many and, for expanded clones, a class.

abundance	v_gene	d_gene	j_gene	CDR3aa	CDR3nt
once	TRBV27	NA	TRBJ1-1	CASSLIAGFSTEAFF	TGTGCCAGCAGTTTAATCGCGGGGTTCAGCACTGAAGCTTTCTTT
NA	TRBV5-1	NA	TRBJ1-5	CASSLVGGGDQPQHF	TGCGCCAGCAGCTTGGTCGGGGGAGGGGATCAGCCCCAGCATTTT
NA	TRBV9	NA	TRBJ2-1	CASSVGGARGPYNEQFF	TGTGCCAGCAGCGTGGGGGGGGCTCGAGGCCCATACAATGAGCAGTTCTTC
NA	TRBV11-2	NA	TRBJ2-5	CASSLGLGGTQYF	TGTGCCAGCAGCTTAGGCCTGGGGGGTACCCAGTACTTC
NA	TRBV4-2	NA	TRBJ1-2	CASSQVQQPYGYTF	TGTGCCAGCAGCCAAGTACAACAACCCTATGGCTACACCTTC
NA	TRBV7-2	NA	TRBJ2-2	CASSLGDLNTGELFF	TGTGCCAGCAGTTTGGGGGACTTGAACACCGGGGAGCTGTTTTTT
NA	TRBV5-1	TRBD2	TRBJ2-2	CASSFGDLWASGGAGTGELFF	TGCGCCAGCAGCTTCGGAGACCTGTGGGCTAGCGGGGGGGCCGGGACCGGGGAGCTGTTTTTT
few	TRBV24-1	TRBD2	TRBJ2-3	CATSDRVAGGYTQYF	TGTGCCACCAGTGATCGAGTAGCGGGGGGATATACGCAGTATTTT
NA	TRBV18	NA	TRBJ2-3	CASSPRGPGQTTDTQYF	TGTGCCAGCTCACCTCGGGGGCCGGGACAGACCACAGATACGCAGTATTTT
NA	TRBV6-6	NA	TRBJ1-2	CASSYSSGFLGGYTF	TGTGCCAGCAGTTACTCGTCAGGGTTCCTAGGTGGCTACACCTTC
NA	TRBV7-3	TRBD1	TRBJ1-6	CASSPRQGESYNSPLHF	TGTGCCAGCAGCCCTAGACAGGGGGAATCCTATAATTCACCCCTCCACTTT
NA	TRBV5-6	TRBD2	TRBJ2-5	CASSLSGGKTQYF	TGTGCCAGCAGCCTTAGCGGGGGAAAGACCCAGTACTTC
NA	TRBV29-1	NA	TRBJ1-2	CSVEQNYGYTF	TGCAGCGTTGAACAGAACTATGGCTACACCTTC
NA	TRBV9	TRBD1	TRBJ1-2	CASSVVGDRGPYGYTF	TGTGCCAGCAGCGTAGTCGGGGACAGGGGGCCTTATGGCTACACCTTC
few	TRBV5-6	NA	TRBJ2-7	CASSEIRLSEYEQYF	TGTGCCAGCAGCGAAATTCGACTTAGCGAGTACGAGCAGTACTTC
NA	TRBV27	NA	TRBJ1-5	CASSWAGRHQPQHF	TGTGCCAGCAGTTGGGCAGGGCGGCATCAGCCCCAGCATTTT
NA	TRBV6-4	NA	TRBJ1-3	CASPPRGGSGNTIYF	TGTGCCAGCCCCCCCCGGGGGGGGTCTGGAAACACCATATATTTT
once	TRBV5-6	NA	TRBJ1-2	CASSPRGGTNYGYTF	TGTGCCAGCAGCCCTCGTGGGGGGACTAACTATGGCTACACCTTC
NA	TRBV6-5	NA	TRBJ1-3	CASSYQWSSGNTIYF	TGTGCCAGCAGTTACCAGTGGAGCTCTGGAAACACCATATATTTT
NA	TRBV6-2/TRBV6-3	NA	TRBJ2-2	CASSWTETGELFF	TGTGCCAGCAGTTGGACTGAGACCGGGGAGCTGTTTTTT
NA	TRBV18	NA	TRBJ1-4	CASSPPGGNEKLFF	TGTGCCAGCTCACCGCCGGGGGGGAATGAAAAACTGTTTTTT
many	TRBV4-1	TRBD1	TRBJ1-2	CASSQSQGVDYGYTF	TGCGCCAGCAGCCAATCACAGGGGGTAGACTATGGCTACACCTTC
NA	TRBV6-1	NA	TRBJ2-1	CASSEATQVDEQFF	TGTGCCAGCAGTGAAGCAACGCAGGTAGATGAGCAGTTCTTC
NA	TRBV5-1	TRBD2	TRBJ2-7	CASSDSGTGTNEQYF	TGCGCCAGCAGCGACAGCGGAACGGGGACTAACGAGCAGTACTTC
NA	TRBV5-1	NA	TRBJ1-5	CASSPGRGSNQPQHF	TGCGCCAGCAGCCCCGGGAGGGGAAGCAATCAGCCCCAGCATTTT
NA	TRBV11-2	TRBD1	TRBJ2-3	CASSTRTGFYTDTQYF	TGTGCCAGCAGCACTAGGACAGGTTTTTACACAGATACGCAGTATTTT
NA	TRBV27	NA	TRBJ2-4	CASGRFPLENIQYF	TGTGCCAGCGGAAGGTTCCCCCTGGAGAACATTCAGTACTTC
NA	TRBV4-3	NA	TRBJ1-6	CASSPTGGSSYNSPLHF	TGCGCCAGCAGCCCGACGGGGGGGAGCTCCTATAATTCACCCCTCCACTTT
once	TRBV18	TRBD1	TRBJ1-4	CASSRGGEKLFF	TGTGCCAGCTCACGAGGGGGCGAAAAACTGTTTTTT
NA	TRBV10-3	TRBD1	TRBJ1-6	CAISPGQGRLNSPLHF	TGTGCCATCAGCCCGGGACAGGGACGACTCAATTCACCCCTCCACTTT